These 32 T cell receptor beta chains share one sample of origin, sequenced in a study of T-cell reconstitution after alpha-beta-depleted transplantation in children. The TCRbeta library was prepared with unique molecular identifiers. Each CDR3 protein is one row after TCRdb ran MiXCR on the PCR reads. Among about 260,000 distinct CDR3 sequences listed, 8.2% were seen once. The source was PBMCs, mostly from graft donor cells, collected 180 days after TCRalphabeta/CD19-depleted stem cell transplant. These receptors all come from a male patient between 5 and 17 years old who had a stem cell transplant for acute lymphoblastic leukemia, so the T cells may come from the graft donor.

The sample holds many counts of this clonotype. The V call is TRBV6-2 or TRBV6-3, the J call TRBJ2-2, with no clear D. CDR1 is MNHEY and CDR2 is SVGEGT in the germline V gene. This CDR3 region has 14 residues. Trimming cost V 4 bases and J 3 bases, with 9 bases left between them. The CDR3 loop is CASSLGQYTGELFF. The CDR3 nucleotides read TGTGCCAGCAGTTTAGGGCAGTACACCGGGGAGCTGTTTTTT.

Ten or more counts support this clonotype. The chain combines TRBV12-3 or TRBV12-4 with TRBJ1-1; 9 bases agree with TRBD1. The ends lost 4 bases at V and 5 bases at J; junction bases unmatched: 5. This CDR3 comprises 14 residues. The CDR3 protein is CASSSYRGQTEAFF. The CDR3 region has the DNA TGTGCCAGCAGTTCCTACAGGGGGCAGACTGAAGCTTTCTTT.

This clonotype was counted at least ten times. DNA for the CDR3: TGTGCCACCAGCACCAGACAGGGGAAGGAGACCCAGTACTTC. Its protein is CATSTRQGKETQYF. V is TRBV15 and J is TRBJ2-5; 8 bases are shared with TRBD1. CDR1 is LNHNV and CDR2 is YYDKDF in the germline V gene (reference sequence). V lost 4 bases, J lost 5 bases, and 6 bases stayed unmatched. The CDR3 is 14 amino acids.

There are many counts of this clonotype. This chain connects TRBV7-8 to TRBJ2-7; TRBD2 matches at 9 bases. V trimming: 1 base; J trimming: 4 bases; junction bases outside the gene matches: 5. Germline values: CDR1 SGHVS, CDR2 FQNEAQ. The CDR3 consists of 15 residues. CDR3 amino acids: CASSLGGRANYEQYF. The DNA for the CDR3 is TGTGCCAGCAGCTTAGGCGGGAGGGCCAATTACGAGCAGTACTTC.

This clonotype was seen repeatedly, ten times or more. The chain recombines TRBV14 with TRBJ1-1, with 8 bases fitting TRBD1. The CDR3 sequence is 15 residues long. V shed 0 bases, J shed 3 bases, and the junction held 3 bases outside the gene matches. CDR1 and CDR2 from the germline V gene are SGHDN and FVKESK. The CDR3 DNA sequence: TGTGCCAGCAGCCAAGAGCCAGGGGGCTACACTGAAGCTTTCTTT. Its translation: CASSQEPGGYTEAFF. Drawing the rest from reference TRBV14 and TRBJ1-1, the complete variable domain is EAGVTQFPSHSVIEKGQTVTLRCDPISGHDNLYWYRRVMGKEIKFLLHFVKESKQDESGMPNNRFLAERTGGTYSTLKVQPAELEDSGVYFCASSQEPGGYTEAFFGQGTRLTVV.

This clonotype was seen ten or more times. The chain links TRBV6-2 or TRBV6-3 to TRBJ2-7; D possibly matches TRBD1 or TRBD2 (5 bases each). The CDR3 length is 14 residues. The V gene lost 2 bases and the J gene lost 1 base, with 9 bases spanning the gap. Germline values: CDR1 MNHEY, CDR2 SVGEGT. CDR3 loop: CASSYRDGSYEQYF. The CDR3 bases are TGTGCCAGCAGTTACCGGGACGGTTCCTACGAGCAGTACTTC.

This clonotype was picked up many times. This chain joins TRBV4-2 and TRBJ1-3, with D uncertain. Trimming left V 0 bases short and J 4 bases short, with 19 bases between. Germline loops: CDR1 LGHNA, CDR2 YNFKEQ. This CDR3 has 18 residues. CDR3 coding DNA: TGTGCCAGCAGCCAAGAGTCCTTTGGTACAGAGCGGGGAAACACCATATATTTT. It translates to CASSQESFGTERGNTIYF.

This clonotype was observed at least ten times. The genes are TRBV5-1 and TRBJ1-2, with 7 bases identical to TRBD1. V lost 6 bases, J lost 6 bases, and 11 bases stayed unmatched. This CDR3 is 14 amino acids long. In germline, CDR1 is SGHRS, CDR2 YFSETQ. In DNA form, the CDR3 reads TGCGCCAGCAACCTCCAGGGGGGAAGGAATGGCTACACCTTC. Translated, it gives CASNLQGGRNGYTF.

Ten or more counts support this clonotype. The chain combines TRBV27 with TRBJ1-2, with 7 bases matching TRBD1. This CDR3 region has 14 residues. V lost 6 bases and J lost 3; bases outside the gene matches: 7. CDR1 is MNHEY, CDR2 SMNVEV, per germline (reference sequence). CDR3 sequence reads: CASSPRQGHYGYTF. CDR3 nucleotide sequence: TGTGCCAGCAGCCCGAGACAGGGCCACTATGGCTACACCTTC.

In this sample, this clonotype turned up many times. The V call is TRBV24-1, the J call TRBJ2-7; 8 positions agree with TRBD1. The CDR3 sequence is 14 residues long. Germline V lookup: CDR1 KGHDR, CDR2 SFDVKD. The V segment lost 0 bases and the J segment 5 bases; nucleotides outside the gene matches: 2. The CDR3 DNA sequence: TGTGCCACCAGTGATTTGCCACAGGGGGACGAGCAGTACTTC. Its protein is CATSDLPQGDEQYF.

This clonotype has a count of ten or more. V usage is TRBV20-1 and J usage is TRBJ1-1, with D hard to call. The CDR3 contains 15 residues. Germline lookup yields CDR1 DFQATT and CDR2 SNEGSKA (reference sequence). V dropped 0 bases and J dropped 0 bases, with 11 bases sitting between them. CDR3 sequence reads: CSARDRSNLNTEAFF. The CDR3 DNA sequence: TGCAGTGCTAGAGATAGGAGCAACTTGAACACTGAAGCTTTCTTT.

This chain joins TRBV7-8 and TRBJ2-7; D is possibly TRBD1 or TRBD2 (5 bases each). The CDR3 length is 13 residues. V lost 10 bases, J lost 2 bases, and 15 bases lay in between. Looked up from germline, CDR1 is SGHVS and CDR2 is FQNEAQ. The chain's CDR3 is CAMSPGGPYEQYF. CDR3 coding DNA: TGTGCCATGAGCCCTGGGGGACCCTACGAGCAGTACTTC.

The table lists this clonotype with many counts. The chain links TRBV10-3 to TRBJ1-3; D call uncertain. Germline CDR1 reads ENHRY; CDR2 reads SYGVKD. The CDR3 runs 12 residues. With 10 bases removed from V and 0 bases from J, the gap between germline ends came to 7 bases. CDR3 DNA sequence: TGTGCCAGTTCCCTCTCTGGAAACACCATATATTTT. Encoded protein: CASSLSGNTIYF.

This clonotype has a handful of counts. This chain connects TRBV12-3 or TRBV12-4 to TRBJ2-1; 8 bases align to TRBD2. The trim removed 6 bases at V and 0 bases at J, leaving 16 bases unmatched. CDR3 size: 19 residues. DNA of the CDR3: TGTGCCAGCAGCCCCCGGGGGGGGCCCGGGACGAGCTCCTACAATGAGCAGTTCTTC. It codes for CASSPRGGPGTSSYNEQFF.

This clonotype was observed at least ten times. The chain is built from TRBV10-3 and TRBJ2-3, with a tentative D call TRBD2 (6 bases). Germline CDR1 is ENHRY and CDR2 is SYGVKD. There are 15 residues in the CDR3. Trimming removed 2 bases at V and 6 bases at J, with 15 bases between. This CDR3 reads CAISEPAGGLDTQYF. In nucleotides, the CDR3 is TGTGCCATCAGTGAGCCGGCCGGGGGATTGGATACGCAGTATTTT.

This clonotype appeared many times. The chain carries TRBV5-1 and TRBJ2-7, with 11 nucleotides matching TRBD2. The V gene's germline CDR1 is SGHRS and CDR2 YFSETQ. The CDR3 extends over 14 amino acids. With 2 bases clipped from V and 7 bases from J, the junction kept 5 bases outside the gene matches. The CDR3 loop reads CASSLTSGRGEQYF. The DNA for the CDR3 is TGCGCCAGCAGCTTAACTAGCGGGAGAGGGGAGCAGTACTTC.

V is TRBV6-1 and J is TRBJ1-5; D is uncertain. Germline V gene data show CDR1 as MNHNS and CDR2 as SASEGT. The V end lost 5 bases, the J end lost 0 bases, and 8 bases lay between the germline ends. The CDR3 is 14 residues long. The DNA for the CDR3 is TGTGCCAGCAGTACGGATTATAGCAATCAGCCCCAGCATTTT. This translates into CASSTDYSNQPQHF.

This clonotype was seen at least ten times. The CDR3 here is CASSYQGAPGLAGGPPLEQYF. The DNA of the CDR3 is TGTGCCAGCAGTTATCAAGGGGCGCCCGGCTTAGCGGGGGGGCCCCCCTTGGAGCAGTACTTC. The V call is TRBV6-2 or TRBV6-3, the J call TRBJ2-7; 11 bases match TRBD2. Losses at the gene ends were 3 bases for V and 7 bases for J; bases not matched to a gene: 26. This CDR3 has 21 amino acids. The V gene's germline CDR1 is MNHEY and CDR2 SVGEGT.

This clonotype was detected many times. This chain links TRBV5-5 with TRBJ2-7, with D unclear. Trimming removed 2 bases from V and 3 bases from J, with 12 bases in between. Per the germline V gene, CDR1 is SGHKS and CDR2 is YYEKEE (reference sequence). This CDR3 spans 14 amino acids. The CDR3: CASSLPGPFYEQYF. The CDR3 region has the DNA TGTGCCAGCAGCTTACCCGGACCTTTCTACGAGCAGTACTTC.

This clonotype has a count of ten or more. V usage is TRBV7-9 and J usage is TRBJ2-7; D gene uncertain. Germline V gene data show CDR1 as SEHNR and CDR2 as FQNEAQ (reference sequence). Trimming pared 5 bases from V and 4 bases from J, leaving 12 bases between. This CDR3 spans 13 amino acids. The chain's CDR3 is CASSTRTGYEQYF. The DNA of the CDR3 is TGTGCCAGCAGCACGAGGACCGGTTACGAGCAGTACTTC.

This clonotype showed up many times. This chain connects TRBV20-1 to TRBJ2-1; D is possibly TRBD2 (6 bases). This CDR3 comprises 14 residues. V was shortened by 1 base and J by 3 bases, with 10 bases between the two germline ends. Germline CDR1 is DFQATT and CDR2 is SNEGSKA (reference sequence). The CDR3 DNA reads as TGCAGTGCTAGAGGGGGGGTTTTCTACAATGAGCAGTTCTTC. Translation: CSARGGVFYNEQFF.

This clonotype has a count of ten or more. The genes are TRBV29-1 and TRBJ1-1; 7 bases are shared with TRBD1. The germline V gene encodes CDR1 SQVTM and CDR2 ANQGSEA. The ends lost 5 bases at V and 4 bases at J; junction bases unmatched: 19. The CDR3 is made up of 17 amino acids. The CDR3: CSVLRQGISVRGTEAFF. The CDR3 DNA is TGCAGCGTTCTTCGACAGGGAATAAGTGTGAGGGGCACTGAAGCTTTCTTT.

A remark on this clonotype: Since a much larger clone is just one base distant, this may be a read error. V gene TRBV25-1 combines with J gene TRBJ2-3; 8 bases agree with TRBD2. There are 15 residues in the CDR3. The V gene's germline CDR1 is MGHDK and CDR2 SYGVNS. The CDR3 region is CASSEQAGVRGTRYF. The CDR3 DNA follows: TGTGCCAGCAGTGAACAAGCGGGAGTTCGGGGTACGCGGTATTTT.

This clonotype was found many times. The rearrangement uses TRBV5-5 and TRBJ2-1, with TRBD2 matching 7 bases. The V segment lost 1 base and the J segment 0 bases; nucleotides outside the gene matches: 4. CDR1 is SGHKS and CDR2 is YYEKEE in the germline V gene (reference sequence). The CDR3 is made up of 16 amino acids. The CDR3 DNA follows: TGTGCCAGCAGCTTGATCGGGGGGAGCTCCTACAATGAGCAGTTCTTC. Protein: CASSLIGGSSYNEQFF.

This clonotype occurred many times. This sequence joins TRBV6-2 or TRBV6-3 and TRBJ2-7; no firm D call. The V end was cut by 0 bases, the J end by 4 bases, with 7 bases between. The germline gives CDR1 MNHEY, CDR2 SVGEGT. The CDR3 is 13 amino acids. The CDR3 DNA reads as TGTGCCAGCAGTTACTCGACATATTACGAGCAGTACTTC. Translation: CASSYSTYYEQYF.

There are many counts of this clonotype. The rearrangement uses TRBV3-1 and TRBJ2-2; the match to TRBD2 covers 12 bases. The V and J ends lost 0 bases and 2 bases, in that order; junction bases with no gene match: 13. Per germline, CDR1 LGHDT and CDR2 YNNKEL (reference sequence). The CDR3 has 21 residues. The CDR3 DNA reads TGTGCCAGCAGCCAAGATCCCTTCGAGACTAGCGGGGGCCTCAACACCGGGGAGCTGTTTTTT. As protein: CASSQDPFETSGGLNTGELFF.

This clonotype was detected ten times or more. V gene TRBV2 combines with J gene TRBJ2-7; 7 positions match TRBD2. Looked up from germline, CDR1 is SNHLY and CDR2 is FYNNEI. J gave up 2 bases and V 7 bases, and 8 bases lay outside the gene matches. CDR3 length: 14 residues. CDR3 residues: CASITSALTYEQYF. The DNA of the CDR3 is TGTGCCAGCATCACTAGCGCCCTCACCTACGAGCAGTACTTC.

This clonotype has a count of ten or more. The chain has TRBV7-2 and TRBJ1-5; 8 bases fit TRBD1. CDR3 length: 17 residues. V lost 1 base, J lost 1 base, and 6 bases stayed unmatched. Germline V gene data show CDR1 as SGHTA and CDR2 as FQGNSA. The CDR3 region has the DNA TGTGCCAGCAGCTTAGGGGGTACAGGGGGAAGCAATCAGCCCCAGCATTTT. Translated: CASSLGGTGGSNQPQHF.

There are many counts of this clonotype. The chain uses TRBV12-3 or TRBV12-4 and TRBJ2-1, with D hard to call. The CDR3 contains 12 residues. V was clipped by 3 bases and J by 14 bases, with 14 bases between them. Written as DNA, the CDR3 is TGTGCCAGCAGTTTCGAGACCCAGGAAGAGTTCTTC. Translating gives CASSFETQEEFF.

Ten or more counts support this clonotype. The chain recombines TRBV3-1 with TRBJ1-1, with 8 bases lining up with TRBD1. Unmatched junction bases numbered 8, after V lost 5 bases and J lost 6 bases. The CDR3 loop spans 14 amino acids. Germline assignment: CDR1 LGHDT and CDR2 YNNKEL (reference sequence). The CDR3 DNA follows: TGTGCCAGCAGCGGGGGCCAGGGGGCCGCTGAAGCTTTCTTT. This encodes CASSGGQGAAEAFF.

This clonotype was detected many times. This chain connects TRBV20-1 to TRBJ2-7; TRBD1 is a possible D gene (6 bases). CDR3 length: 13 residues. Germline V gives CDR1 DFQATT, CDR2 SNEGSKA (reference sequence). Between the trimmed V and J ends, which lost 3 bases and 0 bases, there was a span of 9 bases. CDR3 protein: CSASNRDSYEQYF. In nucleotides, the CDR3 is TGCAGTGCTAGTAACAGGGACTCCTACGAGCAGTACTTC.

At least ten counts were recorded for this clonotype. The V call is TRBV20-1, the J call TRBJ2-4, with TRBD1 as a possible D gene (5 bases). Germline V gene lookup returns CDR1 DFQATT and CDR2 SNEGSKA (reference sequence). The CDR3 has 17 amino acids. Trimming took 0 bases from V and 0 from J, leaving 15 bases between them. CDR3 nucleotides: TGCAGTGCTAGAGACTCCACCCGACAGCTAGCCAAAAACATTCAGTACTTC. The encoded protein is CSARDSTRQLAKNIQYF.